A single sample is the source of the 19 T cell receptor beta chains below, sequenced in a study of T cell repertoires in cytomegalovirus infection (dated by TCRdb to the late 2010s). Sequencing was carried out with an Illumina HiSeq 1500. TCRdb's own reprocessing of the public reads used fastp at Q25 and MiXCR and kept productive beta chains. Rows are combined by CDR3 protein, so each entry shows the most common genes and DNA. The sample includes approximately 320,000 distinct CDR3 sequences, with 9.5% observed a single time. Over 3.5% of the sample comes from the top ten. The source material was PBMCs. Every receptor here comes from a human donor in good health (CMV status not recorded). Some clones in this sample may be carry-over from other donors' samples.

V is TRBV6-6 and J is TRBJ1-2; 7 positions agree with TRBD1. Germline CDR1 MNHNY, CDR2 SVGAGI (reference sequence). Trimming at V came to 6 bases and at J to 0 bases, leaving 7 bases not matched to a gene. The CDR3 runs to 15 residues. The chain's CDR3 is CASRGTDRSNYGYTF. The CDR3 region has the DNA TGTGCCAGCAGGGGGACAGACCGGTCTAACTATGGCTACACCTTC.

The table lists this clonotype with many counts. V and J are TRBV7-8 and TRBJ2-5, with 9 bases matching TRBD2. The V segment lost 4 bases and the J segment 2 bases; nucleotides outside the gene matches: 11. This CDR3 spans 17 amino acids. The germline CDR1 and CDR2 sequences are SGHVS and FQNEAQ. The CDR3 protein is CASSSGAGTSGQETQYF. Here the CDR3 DNA reads TGTGCCAGCAGCTCGGGGGCGGGCACTAGCGGGCAAGAGACCCAGTACTTC.

This clonotype was observed a handful of times. The V gene is TRBV5-5, the J gene TRBJ2-7; D gene ambiguous. Between the trimmed V and J ends, which lost 1 base and 2 bases, there was a span of 10 bases. This CDR3 comprises 14 residues. The germline V gene has CDR1 SGHKS and CDR2 YYEKEE (reference sequence). As DNA, the CDR3 is TGTGCCAGCAGCTTGACGTATAGCACCTACGAGCAGTACTTC. It encodes CASSLTYSTYEQYF.

This clonotype has only a few counts. The chain recombines TRBV6-6 with TRBJ1-2; 9 nucleotides agree with TRBD1. CDR1 MNHNY and CDR2 SVGAGI come from the germline V gene (reference sequence). V was pared by 7 bases and J by 3 bases, with 18 bases of the junction left unmatched. The CDR3 has 18 residues. In DNA, the CDR3 is TGTGCCAGCATCCAGCTAGGGACAGGGAAGATCACATACTATGGCTACACCTTC. Translating it yields CASIQLGTGKITYYGYTF.

This rearrangement joins TRBV25-1 to TRBJ2-1; D might be TRBD1 (6 bases). CDR1 is MGHDK, CDR2 SYGVNS, per germline. The ends were cut back, 2 bases at V and 10 bases at J, with 12 bases in the middle. This CDR3 is 13 amino acids long. The CDR3: CASSEPGHQEQFF. The CDR3 coding sequence is TGTGCCAGCAGTGAACCGGGACACCAGGAGCAGTTCTTC.

This clonotype has ten or more counts. V usage is TRBV7-2 and J usage is TRBJ1-1; no clear D gene. The V gene's germline CDR1 is SGHTA and CDR2 FQGNSA. The CDR3 is 14 residues long. With 5 bases removed from V and 1 base from J, the gap between germline ends came to 11 bases. The CDR3 region is CASSPPVKNTEAFF. The CDR3 DNA sequence: TGTGCCAGCAGCCCCCCCGTCAAGAACACTGAAGCTTTCTTT. The full variable domain, in which reference TRBV7-2 and TRBJ1-1 provide the parts outside the CDR3, is GAGVSQSPSNKVTEKGKDVELRCDPISGHTALYWYRQSLGQGLEFLIYFQGNSAPDKSGLPSDRFSAERTGGSVSTLTIQRTQQEDSAVYLCASSPPVKNTEAFFGQGTRLTVV.

This chain uses TRBV11-1 with TRBJ2-5, with D unresolved. CDR1 is SGHAT and CDR2 is FQDESV in the germline V gene (reference sequence). V lost 5 bases, J lost 2 bases, and 9 bases lay in between. The CDR3 spans 13 residues. The CDR3 loop is CASSRSPQETQYF. The CDR3 DNA reads TGTGCCAGCAGCCGCAGCCCGCAAGAGACCCAGTACTTC.

This chain connects TRBV10-3 to TRBJ2-2, with 9 bases matching TRBD2. J gave up 0 bases and V 3 bases, and 8 bases lay outside the gene matches. CDR1 is ENHRY and CDR2 is SYGVKD in the germline V gene. The CDR3 spans 18 residues. CDR3 sequence (DNA): TGTGCCATCAGTGACCCGGGACTAGCCGGCGCGAACACCGGGGAGCTGTTTTTT. Translation: CAISDPGLAGANTGELFF.

The gene calls are TRBV28 and TRBJ2-3; possibly TRBD1 for D (6 bases). The germline CDR1 and CDR2 sequences are MDHEN and SYDVKM. This CDR3 comprises 14 residues. With 6 bases removed from V and 3 bases from J, the gap between germline ends came to 13 bases. The CDR3 loop is CASRTGHLTDTQYF. CDR3 coding DNA: TGTGCCAGCAGAACGGGACACTTGACAGATACGCAGTATTTT.

This clonotype was seen many times. The gene calls are TRBV7-8 and TRBJ1-1; maybe TRBD1 (6 bases). The CDR3 consists of 18 residues. Between the trimmed V and J ends, which lost 4 bases and 3 bases, there was a span of 24 bases. CDR1 and CDR2 (germline): SGHVS, FQNEAQ. CDR3 DNA: TGTGCCAGCAGCTCCAAAACGACAGGATTGGGAGGAGACACTGAAGCTTTCTTT. Residues: CASSSKTTGLGGDTEAFF.

This clonotype was picked up many times. V is TRBV7-8 and J is TRBJ2-7; D is possibly TRBD2 (6 bases). This CDR3 comprises 14 residues. CDR1 and CDR2 (germline): SGHVS, FQNEAQ. The V and J ends lost 5 bases and 6 bases respectively, with 17 bases between them. CDR3 sequence: CASSLSAGRPEQYF. CDR3 bases: TGTGCCAGCAGCCTCAGCGCGGGACGGCCCGAGCAGTACTTC.

This clonotype has at least ten counts. This chain uses TRBV7-8 with TRBJ1-4; no clear D. Deletions cut 5 bases from V and 8 bases from J, with 18 bases between. CDR3 length: 15 amino acids. The germline CDR1 and CDR2 sequences are SGHVS and FQNEAQ. CDR3 region: CASSRAAGLVEKLFF. Written as DNA, the CDR3 is TGTGCCAGCAGCCGAGCAGCGGGCTTGGTGGAAAAACTGTTTTTT.

This clonotype has a handful of counts. CDR3 sequence (DNA): TGCAGCACCCAACAGGGGACAGGAAACACCATATATTTT. It encodes CSTQQGTGNTIYF. The J gene is TRBJ1-3, the V gene TRBV29-1; 7 nucleotides match TRBD1. The CDR3 runs 13 residues. Germline CDR1 SQVTM, CDR2 ANQGSEA. Trimming removed 8 bases from V and 4 bases from J; junction bases left unmatched: 8.

The sample holds a few counts of this clonotype. The chain links TRBV19 to TRBJ2-3; the match to TRBD1 covers 9 bases. V lost 2 bases, J lost 0 bases, and 9 bases stayed unmatched. Germline V gives CDR1 LNHDA, CDR2 SQIVND (reference sequence). CDR3 size: 18 residues. The CDR3 bases are TGTGCCAGTAGTATATCCCGGGACAGGGTCGTTAGCACAGATACGCAGTATTTT. Protein: CASSISRDRVVSTDTQYF.

With regard to this clonotype: At one of its ends the junction is not consistent with the germline gene, which may arise from a read error. The chain recombines TRBV12-3 or TRBV12-4 with TRBJ1-2; D unresolved. CDR3 length equals 14 residues. The CDR3 DNA is TGTACCAGCAGAAATTCCGGACGCTCGGGGGGCTACACCTTC. Translation: CTSRNSGRSGGYTF.

The genes are TRBV25-1 and TRBJ1-1; tentative D call: TRBD1 (5 bases). The V and J ends lost 7 bases and 4 bases respectively, with 13 bases between them. The CDR3 consists of 13 residues. Germline V gene data show CDR1 as MGHDK and CDR2 as SYGVNS. The chain's CDR3 is CASIPRGGTEAFF. The CDR3 coding sequence is TGTGCCAGCATTCCCCGGGGGGGCACTGAAGCTTTCTTT.

This clonotype has ten or more counts. The J gene is TRBJ2-3, the V gene TRBV12-3 or TRBV12-4; 7 positions agree with TRBD2. Trimming took 8 bases from V and 1 from J; bases not matched to a gene: 30. The CDR3 loop spans 22 amino acids. Here the CDR3 reads CASENPRRASGPSALGTDTQYF. DNA for the CDR3: TGTGCCAGCGAAAACCCCCGGAGGGCTAGCGGCCCATCAGCCTTAGGCACAGATACGCAGTATTTT.

This clonotype turned up a few times. The V and J genes are TRBV9 and TRBJ2-7; 8 nucleotides line up with TRBD1. The CDR3 is 15 residues long. CDR1 and CDR2 (germline): SGDLS, YYNGEE. V shed 0 bases and J 2 bases; nucleotides not matched to a gene: 4. This CDR3 is CASSVGGQATYEQYF. The CDR3 coding sequence is TGTGCCAGCAGCGTAGGGGGACAGGCAACCTACGAGCAGTACTTC.

In regard to this clonotype: Possible read error: a much larger clone is one base away. The chain uses TRBV7-6 and TRBJ2-7; D may correspond to TRBD1 or TRBD2 (5 bases each). The CDR3 is made up of 16 amino acids. Germline V gene lookup returns CDR1 SGHVS and CDR2 FNYEAQ. The CDR3 DNA follows: TGTGCCAGCAGCTTACGCGGAGTAGCGACAGACTACGAGCAGCACTTC. It encodes CASSLRGVATDYEQHF. The entire variable domain, with the rest obtained from reference TRBV7-6 and TRBJ2-7, is as follows: GAGVSQSPRYKVTKRGQDVALRCDPISGHVSLYWYRQALGQGPEFLTYFNYEAQQDKSGLPNDRFSAERPEGSISTLTIQRTEQRDSAMYRCASSLRGVATDYEQHFGPGTRLTVT.